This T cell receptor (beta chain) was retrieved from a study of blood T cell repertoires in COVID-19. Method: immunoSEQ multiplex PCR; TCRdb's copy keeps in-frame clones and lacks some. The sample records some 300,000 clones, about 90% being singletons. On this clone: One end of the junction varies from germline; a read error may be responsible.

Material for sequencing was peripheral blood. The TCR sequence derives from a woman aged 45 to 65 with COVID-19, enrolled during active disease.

The chain's CDR3 is CASSSLVGGTHPRSTGELFF. For the CDR3, the DNA is TGTGCTAGCAGCTCCCTGGTAGGAGGGACCCACCCGCGGAGCACCGGGGAGCTGTTTTTT. The chain recombines TRBV7-7 with TRBJ2-2; perhaps TRBD2 as D (6 bases). The CDR3 consists of 20 residues. Looked up from germline, CDR1 is SSHAT and CDR2 is FNYEAQ (reference sequence).